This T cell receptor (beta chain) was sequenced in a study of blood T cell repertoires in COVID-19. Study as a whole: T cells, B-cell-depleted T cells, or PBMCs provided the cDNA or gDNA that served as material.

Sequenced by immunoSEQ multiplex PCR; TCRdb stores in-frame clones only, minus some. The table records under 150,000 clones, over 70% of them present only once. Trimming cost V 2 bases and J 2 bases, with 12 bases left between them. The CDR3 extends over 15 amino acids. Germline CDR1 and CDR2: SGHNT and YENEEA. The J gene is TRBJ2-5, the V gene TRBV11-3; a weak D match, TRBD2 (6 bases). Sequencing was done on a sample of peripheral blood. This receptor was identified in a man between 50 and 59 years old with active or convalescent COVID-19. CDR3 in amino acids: CASSLQAGGQETQYF. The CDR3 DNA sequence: TGTGCCAGCAGCTTACAAGCGGGCGGACAAGAGACCCAGTACTTC.